Sequencing of this T cell receptor (beta chain) was carried out in a study of blood T cell repertoires in COVID-19 (dated by TCRdb to the early 2020s). Regarding the complete study: Samples covering the acute and convalescent phases of COVID-19 were provided by collaborators in the United States, Italy and Spain. The prospective study material was composed of cDNA or gDNA derived from T cells, B-cell-depleted T cells, or PBMCs. Deeply sampled blood TCRbeta repertoires from subjects exposed to, actively infected with, or recovered from COVID-19 were included in the dataset. A freely available public database, intended as a resource for researchers studying the immune response to SARS-CoV-2, is where the repertoires were released. Samples were obtained from the ongoing ImmuneRACE study (first 160 participants) and from some 1,200 subjects provided by 6 global collaborators. Sample metadata almost always included a de-identified subject ID, COVID-19 status, age in years and sex. Where HLA class I and class II types were available, the types were taken from metadata supplied by the sample provider, not from assay-based typing.

Broad study findings and their caveats: The quantity of clinical and demographic metadata differed by source and by participant and was supplied without curation.

TCRbeta CDR3 regions were amplified from genomic DNA by means of the immunoSEQ Assay, a bias-controlled multiplex PCR. The published analysis was carried out like this. Within the assay, amplification of reference gene primers was used to estimate how many nucleated cells each sample contained. To quantify the absolute abundance of each unique TCRbeta CDR3 rearrangement, sequence reads were collapsed and filtered. For each sample, productive Simpson clonality was calculated as the square root of Simpson's diversity index over productive rearrangements. The table was pulled from immuneACCESS by TCRdb, which kept in-frame rearrangements only. Such tables lose some clones; where checked, under half of the loss comes from unresolved V genes, and the rest has no known cause. For V, J and clone size, that table is used; D and trimming come from the DNA. This sample comprises roughly 500,000 clones, over 75% of them detected only once. The leading ten clones occupy 1.5% to 2% of the sample.

Regarding this clone: The specificity of this receptor is unknown. No base quality information exists; no much larger clone differs at one position.

In the prospective study, participants were about 18 to 95 years old, resided in about two dozen geographic areas of the United States, and were enrolled through a virtual design. To assign participants to cohorts, the prospective study relied on clinical history that participants themselves reported in a screening survey and a study questionnaire. Recovered participants in ImmuneRACE Cohort 3 were defined by two consecutive negative NP/OP PCR tests, clearance by a healthcare professional, or resolution of symptoms. In the prospective study, mobile phlebotomists collected whole blood, serum and a nasopharyngeal or oropharyngeal swab from each participant. Prospective study participants could optionally give additional blood draws and questionnaires over an approximately two-month period. Before DNA extraction, blood samples from the prospective study were shipped at room temperature or frozen.

The CDR3 holds 15 amino acids from the cysteine to the phenylalanine. Just the 45-base CDR3 DNA is kept, in frame starting at base 1. The germline V gene (reference sequence) sets CDR1 to PRHDT and CDR2 to FYEKMQ. V and J are trimmed by 5 bases and 7 bases, and the gene matches miss 13 bases of the junction. The receptor was derived from a woman in her 40s who had recovered from COVID-19. Sequenced material: PBMCs or T cells enriched from blood (not recorded which). The sequence links TRBV13 to TRBJ1-1; 7 bases in the junction line up with TRBD1. The CDR3 loop reads CASSAPLDRAYEAFF. DNA sequence: TGTGCCAGCAGCGCCCCCCTAGACAGGGCCTATGAAGCTTTCTTT.